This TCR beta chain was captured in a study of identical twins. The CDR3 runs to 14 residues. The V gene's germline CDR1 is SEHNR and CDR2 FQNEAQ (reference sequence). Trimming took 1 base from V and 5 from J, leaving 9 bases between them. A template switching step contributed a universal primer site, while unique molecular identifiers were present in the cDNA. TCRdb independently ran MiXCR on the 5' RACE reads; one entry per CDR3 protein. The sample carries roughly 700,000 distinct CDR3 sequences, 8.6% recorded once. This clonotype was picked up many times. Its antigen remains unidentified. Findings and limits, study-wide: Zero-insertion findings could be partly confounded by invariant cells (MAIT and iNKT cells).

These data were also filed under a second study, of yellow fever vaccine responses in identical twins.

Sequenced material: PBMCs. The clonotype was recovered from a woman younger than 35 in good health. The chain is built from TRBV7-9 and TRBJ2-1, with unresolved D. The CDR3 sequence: CASSLDGSNNEQFF. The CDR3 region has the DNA TGTGCCAGCAGCTTAGATGGCAGTAACAATGAGCAGTTCTTC. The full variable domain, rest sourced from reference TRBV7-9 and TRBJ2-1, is DTGVSQNPRHKITKRGQNVTFRCDPISEHNRLYWYRQTLGQGPEFLTYFQNEAQLEKSRLLSDRFSAERPKGSFSTLEIQRTEQGDSAMYLCASSLDGSNNEQFFGPGTRLTVL.